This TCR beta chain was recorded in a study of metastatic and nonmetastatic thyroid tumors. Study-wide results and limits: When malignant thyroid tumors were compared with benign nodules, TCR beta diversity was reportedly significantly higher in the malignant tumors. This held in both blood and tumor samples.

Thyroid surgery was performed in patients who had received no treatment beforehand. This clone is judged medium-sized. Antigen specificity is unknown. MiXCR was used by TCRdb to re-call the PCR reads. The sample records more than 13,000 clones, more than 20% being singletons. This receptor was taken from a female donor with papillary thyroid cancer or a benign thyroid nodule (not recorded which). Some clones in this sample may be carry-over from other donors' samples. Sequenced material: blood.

In DNA, the CDR3 is TGTGCCAGCAGTGCCCACCGACTAGCGGGTGGCTACGAGCAGTACTTC. Translation: CASSAHRLAGGYEQYF. The chain is built from TRBV25-1 and TRBJ2-7; 10 nucleotides agree with TRBD2. The CDR3 has 16 residues. Germline V gives CDR1 MGHDK, CDR2 SYGVNS. Trimming cost V 4 bases and J 3 bases; bases outside gene matches: 9.